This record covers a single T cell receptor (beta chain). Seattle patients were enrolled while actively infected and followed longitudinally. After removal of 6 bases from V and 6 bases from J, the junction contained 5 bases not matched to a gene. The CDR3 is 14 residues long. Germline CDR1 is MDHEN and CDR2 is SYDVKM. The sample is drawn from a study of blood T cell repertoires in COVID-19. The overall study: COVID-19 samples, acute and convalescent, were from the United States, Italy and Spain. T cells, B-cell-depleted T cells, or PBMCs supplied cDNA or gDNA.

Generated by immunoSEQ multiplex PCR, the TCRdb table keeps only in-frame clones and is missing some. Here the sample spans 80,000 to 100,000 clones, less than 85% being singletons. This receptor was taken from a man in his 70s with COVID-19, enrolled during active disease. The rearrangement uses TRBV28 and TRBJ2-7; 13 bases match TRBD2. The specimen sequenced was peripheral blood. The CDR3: CASSLRTSGSEQYF. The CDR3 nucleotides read TGTGCCAGCAGCCTCCGGACTAGCGGGAGCGAGCAGTACTTC.